This T cell receptor beta chain was recovered during a study of blood T cell repertoires in COVID-19. Looking at the study overall: Material from acute and convalescent COVID-19 was sourced from the United States, Italy and Spain. The analysed material was cDNA or gDNA that came from T cells, B-cell-depleted T cells, or PBMCs.

The method was immunoSEQ multiplex PCR; TCRdb's version includes in-frame clones alone and lacks a portion of them. Of more than 250,000 clones in the sample, about four fifths were seen once. Participants came from some 23 US areas, aged about 18 to 90 years. Cohort placement rested on clinical history that participants reported themselves. The sample was PBMCs or T cells enriched from blood (not recorded which). The sequence was obtained from a man between 40 and 49 years old who had been exposed to COVID-19.

The DNA of the CDR3 is TGTGCCAGCAGCCACAGGATCGGTAGCGAGACCCAGTACTTC. This translates into CASSHRIGSETQYF. The chain uses TRBV5-8 and TRBJ2-5; perhaps TRBD1 as D (5 bases). Germline CDR1 SGHTS, CDR2 YDEGEE. The CDR3 has 14 amino acids. V lost 4 bases, J lost 5 bases, and 15 bases lay in between.